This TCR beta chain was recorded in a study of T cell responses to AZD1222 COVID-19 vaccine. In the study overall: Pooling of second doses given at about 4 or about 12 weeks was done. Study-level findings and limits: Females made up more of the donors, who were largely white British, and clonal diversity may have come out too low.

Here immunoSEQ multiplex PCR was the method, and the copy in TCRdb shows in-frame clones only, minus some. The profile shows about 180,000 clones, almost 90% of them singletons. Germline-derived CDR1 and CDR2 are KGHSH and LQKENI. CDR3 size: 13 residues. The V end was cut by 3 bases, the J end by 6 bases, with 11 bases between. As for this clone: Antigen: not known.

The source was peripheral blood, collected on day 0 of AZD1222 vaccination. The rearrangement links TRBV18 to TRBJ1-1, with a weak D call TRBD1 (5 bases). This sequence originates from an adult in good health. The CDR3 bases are TGTGCCAGCTCACCGCGGCAGGGCTCTGAAGCTTTCTTT. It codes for CASSPRQGSEAFF.